The entry below gives a single T cell receptor (beta chain) sequence along with its context. CDR3 length equals 14 residues. Trimming at V came to 4 bases and at J to 5 bases, leaving 6 bases not matched to a gene. CDR1 is SGDLS and CDR2 is YYNGEE in the germline V gene. TCRdb's copy holds only in-frame clones and misses some; the assay was immunoSEQ multiplex PCR. Among 40,000 to 60,000 clones, approximately 92% were seen once, and the ten largest hold 0.6% to 0.75%. The data belong to a study of T cell changes during pregnancy in multiple sclerosis. This clonotype originated in a female donor with multiple sclerosis, enrolled in a pregnancy study. The chain couples TRBV9 to TRBJ2-4, with 7 bases matching TRBD2. Sequences were derived from CD4+ T cells from peripheral blood mononuclear cells, sampled in the third trimester of pregnancy. CDR3 DNA sequence: TGTGCCAGCAGCTTGGGAGGGTTTGAAAACATTCAGTACTTC. This gives the protein CASSLGGFENIQYF. The full variable domain, rest sourced from reference TRBV9 and TRBJ2-4, is DSGVTQTPKHLITATGQRVTLRCSPRSGDLSVYWYQQSLDQGLQFLIQYYNGEERAKGNILERFSAQQFPDLHSELNLSSLELGDSALYFCASSLGGFENIQYFGAGTRLSVL.